This T cell receptor (beta chain) was sequenced in a study of beta chain features in type 1 diabetes. Study-wide results and limits: Among patients with Type 1 diabetes, TCRB CDR3s were moderately but significantly shorter in every one of the four CD4+ subsets.

This clone appeared once. The antigen is undetermined. CDR3 length equals 15 residues. The germline gives CDR1 SGHTA, CDR2 FQGNSA. Losses at the gene ends were 5 bases for V and 5 bases for J; bases not matched to a gene: 9. Sequenced material consisted of expressed TCRB transcripts (all of the isolated RNA was reverse transcribed). The assay was immunoSEQ multiplex PCR, and TCRdb's table has in-frame clones only and misses some. The table has 970,000 or so clones, roughly a sixth seen once. This clonotype was sampled from a woman younger than 30 in good health. The chain combines TRBV7-2 with TRBJ2-5; 9 bases map to TRBD2. Specimen: naive CD4+ T cells from blood. CDR3 DNA sequence: TGTGCCAGCAGCCCGTTAGCGGGAGTCGGGGAGACCCAGTACTTC. It codes for CASSPLAGVGETQYF.